The clone carrying this T cell receptor beta chain has ten or more counts. The target antigen is unknown. This CDR3 region has 16 residues. Trimming removed 5 bases from V and 1 base from J, with 14 bases in between. In germline, CDR1 is SGHVS, CDR2 FQNEAQ. Four PCR rounds used nested alpha and beta constant region primers plus the SP2 primer. TCRdb used MiXCR to reprocess the 5' RACE reads, holding one entry per CDR3 protein. The sample shows about 59,000 distinct CDR3 sequences, approximately 8.5% of them seen only once. The library had UMIs added by 3' ligation of an oligonucleotide to TCR cDNA. Whole blood, roughly 2.6 ml, came from adult healthy volunteers. Unsorted total RNA, roughly 1 to 1000 ng, was DNase treated before reverse transcription. The data originate from a study of naive and memory T cell subsets. The study's findings and limits: The RNA method is potentially sensitive to activation and differentiation changes.

This receptor was taken from a female donor in good health. The chain links TRBV7-8 to TRBJ2-2, with D maybe TRBD1 (6 bases). In nucleotides, the CDR3 is TGTGCCAGCAGCCCGAAGGACAGAAGGAACACCGGGGAGCTGTTTTTT. This translates into CASSPKDRRNTGELFF. The variable domain in full, with the rest retrieved from reference TRBV7-8 and TRBJ2-2, is GAGVSQSPRYKVAKRGQDVALRCDPISGHVSLFWYQQALGQGPEFLTYFQNEAQLDKSGLPSDRFFAERPEGSVSTLKIQRTQQEDSAVYLCASSPKDRRNTGELFFGEGSRLTVL.